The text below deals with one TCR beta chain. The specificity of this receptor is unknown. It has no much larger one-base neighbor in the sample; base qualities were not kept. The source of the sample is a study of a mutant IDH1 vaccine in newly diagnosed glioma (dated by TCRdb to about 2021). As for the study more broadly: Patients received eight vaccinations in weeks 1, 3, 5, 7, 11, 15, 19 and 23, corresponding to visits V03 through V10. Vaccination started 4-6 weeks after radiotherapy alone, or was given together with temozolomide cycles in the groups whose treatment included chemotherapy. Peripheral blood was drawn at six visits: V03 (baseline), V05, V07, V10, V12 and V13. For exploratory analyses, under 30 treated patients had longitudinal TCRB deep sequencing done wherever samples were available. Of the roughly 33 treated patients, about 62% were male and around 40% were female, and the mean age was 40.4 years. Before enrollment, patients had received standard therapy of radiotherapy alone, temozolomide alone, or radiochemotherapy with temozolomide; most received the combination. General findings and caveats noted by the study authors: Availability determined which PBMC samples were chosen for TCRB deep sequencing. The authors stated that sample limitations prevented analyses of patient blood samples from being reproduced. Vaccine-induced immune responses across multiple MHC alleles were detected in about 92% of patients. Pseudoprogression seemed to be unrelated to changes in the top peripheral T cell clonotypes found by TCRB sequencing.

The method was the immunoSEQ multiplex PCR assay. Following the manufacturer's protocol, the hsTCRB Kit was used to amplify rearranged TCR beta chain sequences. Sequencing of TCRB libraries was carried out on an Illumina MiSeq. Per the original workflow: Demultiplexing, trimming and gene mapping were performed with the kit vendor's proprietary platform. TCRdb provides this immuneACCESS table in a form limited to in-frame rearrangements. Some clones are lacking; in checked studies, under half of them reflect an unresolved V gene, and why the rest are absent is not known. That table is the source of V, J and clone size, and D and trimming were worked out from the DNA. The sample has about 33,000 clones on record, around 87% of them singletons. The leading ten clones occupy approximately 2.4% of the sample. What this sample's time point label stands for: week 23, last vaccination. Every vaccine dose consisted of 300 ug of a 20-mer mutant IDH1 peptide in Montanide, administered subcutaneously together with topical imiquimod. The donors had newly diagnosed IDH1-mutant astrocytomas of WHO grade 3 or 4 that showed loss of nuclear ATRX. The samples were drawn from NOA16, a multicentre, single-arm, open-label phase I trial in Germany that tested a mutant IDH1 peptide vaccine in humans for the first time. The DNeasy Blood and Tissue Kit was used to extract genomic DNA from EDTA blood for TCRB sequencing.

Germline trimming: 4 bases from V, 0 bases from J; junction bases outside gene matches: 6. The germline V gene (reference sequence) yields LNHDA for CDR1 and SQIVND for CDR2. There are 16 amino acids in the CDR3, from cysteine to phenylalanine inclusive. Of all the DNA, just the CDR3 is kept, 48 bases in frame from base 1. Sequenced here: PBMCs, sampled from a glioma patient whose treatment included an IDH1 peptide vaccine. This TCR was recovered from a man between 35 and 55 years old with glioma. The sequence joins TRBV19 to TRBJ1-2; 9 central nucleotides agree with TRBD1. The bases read TGTGCCAGTAGTACGTCGGGGACAGGGACTAACTATGGCTACACCTTC. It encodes CASSTSGTGTNYGYTF.